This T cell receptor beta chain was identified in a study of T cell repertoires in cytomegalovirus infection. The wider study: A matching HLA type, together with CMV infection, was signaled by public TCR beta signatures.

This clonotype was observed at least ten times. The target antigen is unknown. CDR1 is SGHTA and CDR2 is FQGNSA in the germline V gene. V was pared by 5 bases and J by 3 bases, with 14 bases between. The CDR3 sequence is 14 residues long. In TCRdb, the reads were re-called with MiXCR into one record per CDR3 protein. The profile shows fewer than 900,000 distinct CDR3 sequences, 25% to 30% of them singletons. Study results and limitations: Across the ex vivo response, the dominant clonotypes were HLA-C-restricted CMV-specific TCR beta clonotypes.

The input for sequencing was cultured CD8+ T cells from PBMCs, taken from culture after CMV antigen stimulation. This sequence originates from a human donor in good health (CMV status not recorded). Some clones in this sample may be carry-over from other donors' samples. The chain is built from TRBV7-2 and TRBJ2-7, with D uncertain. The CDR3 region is CASSPEWVFYEQYF. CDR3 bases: TGTGCCAGCAGCCCGGAATGGGTCTTCTACGAGCAGTACTTC.